This T cell receptor beta chain appears in the sequencing data of a study of graft-versus-host responses after intestinal transplantation. Study-wide background: Multivisceral, liver-intestinal, or isolated intestinal grafts were transplanted into recipients. Overall study results and limits: Investigators detected GvH clones in recipient marrow, with some emerging earlier in ileum or blood.

Sequenced by immunoSEQ multiplex PCR; TCRdb stores in-frame clones only, minus some. The repertoire includes 96,000 or so clones, approximately 90% of them detected once, and more than 0.15% sits in the top ten. CDR1 and CDR2 (germline): WSHSY, SAAADI. With 4 bases removed from V and 1 base from J, the gap between germline ends came to 7 bases. The CDR3 loop spans 13 amino acids. This clone was seen just once. Its antigen is unidentified. The sequence was collected from a human donor who received an intestinal transplant. Sample: unstimulated CD4+ T cells sorted from spleen or lymph node cells, taken before intestinal transplant. This chain uses TRBV10-2 with TRBJ1-1; D remains ambiguous. As DNA, the CDR3 is TGCGCCAGCAGTGTTGAGTGGAACACTGAAGCTTTCTTT. Translating it yields CASSVEWNTEAFF.